The clone carrying this T cell receptor (beta chain) has at least ten counts. The data stem from a study of T-cell memory formation after mild COVID-19. Germline CDR1 and CDR2: MNHEY and SVGEGT. The V and J ends lost 4 bases and 0 bases respectively, with 7 bases between them. This CDR3 has 14 residues. One entry per CDR3 protein, called by TCRdb with MiXCR from the 5' RACE reads. Among approximately 240,000 distinct CDR3 sequences listed, about 15% were seen once. The source material was PBMCs or a T cell subset sorted from them (not recorded which). The sequence came from a young man who had mild COVID-19 (a few samples of this study predate the infection). Cell type and time point are not known. The genes are TRBV6-2 or TRBV6-3 and TRBJ1-5; no definite D call. CDR3 residues: CASSWGNSNQPQHF. In DNA form, the CDR3 reads TGTGCCAGCAGTTGGGGAAATAGCAATCAGCCCCAGCATTTT.